This T cell receptor beta chain appears in the sequencing data of a study of T cell responses to AZD1222 COVID-19 vaccine. Study context: Second-dose timings of about 4 or about 12 weeks were pooled.

Sequencing used immunoSEQ multiplex PCR; TCRdb keeps in-frame clones, though not all of them. The profile covers 90,000 to 150,000 clones, with approximately 87% appearing a single time and more than 3% taken by the ten largest. Worth noting for this clone: Its specificity is not known.

Overall study results and limits: Targets within unmutated variant regions were reportedly found for nearly half of spike-specific TCRs. CD4 TCRs linked to vaccination spanned spike, dominating at 160-218 and 743-854. White British people made up most donors, females outnumbered males, and clonal diversity was possibly underestimated.

The sample here was peripheral blood, taken on day 0 of AZD1222 vaccination. The sequence was obtained from an adult in good health.

The CDR3 DNA is TGTGCCAGTGGGGCGATAATGAACACTGAAGCTTTCTTT. This encodes CASGAIMNTEAFF. V is TRBV19 and J is TRBJ1-1; the D gene is possibly TRBD1 (5 bases). CDR1 and CDR2 (germline): LNHDA, SQIVND (reference sequence). The CDR3 is 13 amino acids. The germline V and J ends were trimmed by 8 bases and 0 bases, with 10 bases remaining between them.